The source of this TCR beta chain is a study of regulatory T cells in long-lasting Graves disease (dated by TCRdb to about 2021). Describing the broader study: Antithyroid drugs had been taken for less than 3 months by newly diagnosed Graves' disease patients. Peripheral blood TCR sequencing and RNA sequencing compared persistent Graves' disease patients with newly diagnosed Graves' disease patients. The study took place in China and was registered as a clinical trial. A total of around 35 samples underwent TCR sequencing, from 13 patients with persistent Graves' disease and roughly 20 patients with newly diagnosed Graves' disease. The paper as a whole reports these results and caveats: Because the primary lesion, thyroid tissue, could not be accessed, the study looked at peripheral blood alone. Patients with persistent disease shared more public clonotypes (under 3,000) than newly diagnosed patients did (approximately 1,000). The authors noted that the small sample size was a limitation that may lower accuracy. Persistent Graves' disease patients showed lower TCR Shannon entropy and fewer highly expanded clones than newly diagnosed patients, suggesting clonal expansion. Preferential use of TRBV28, TRBJ1-2 and TRBJ2-5 was observed in persistent disease, whereas TRBV20-1 and TRBJ2-1 were favored in newly diagnosed disease. Sequencing and analysis were restricted to the TCR beta chain.

This sample's time point label indicates: newly diagnosed GD, antithyroid drugs for less than 3 months. For both TCR sequencing and RNA sequencing, RNA was extracted from PBMCs using TRIzol. The diagnosis of Graves' disease followed American Thyroid Association guidelines. Patients for the study were recruited at an endocrinology department in Xi'an, China. Each patient gave approximately 8.8 milliliters of peripheral blood, collected in an EDTA anticoagulant tube. PBMCs were isolated by Ficoll Paque Plus density gradient separation without further T cell sorting. An Agilent 2100 Bioanalyzer and agarose gel were used to assess RNA quality, and a NanoDrop 2000 was used to measure RNA concentration. Germline trimming amounts to 2 bases on V and 0 bases on J, with 8 as the count of junction bases outside the gene matches. Counted from cysteine to phenylalanine, this CDR3 has 18 amino acids. Just the 54-base CDR3 DNA is kept, in frame starting at base 1. From a lookup of the germline V gene, CDR1 and CDR2 are SGHVS and FQNEAQ.

Library construction relied on multiplex PCR. The data were produced on an Illumina HiSeq 4000. TCR beta libraries were built with iRepertoire HTBI primers and Arm-PCR amplification of CDR3 regions. Gel purification was performed on PCR products prior to sequencing. The paper's processing steps were these. Across samples, approximately 68 TRBV and roughly 13 TRBJ segments were identified and used for gene usage analysis of CDR3 amino acid clonotypes. COPE and FqMerger were used to merge filtered high-quality paired reads into contigs. BLAST was used to align contigs to the IMGT TRBV, TRBD and TRBJ reference genes, and CDR3 was defined following IMGT. Any clonotype with a frequency above 0.1% was classified as a highly expanded clone. Shannon entropy served as the measure of repertoire diversity, while the Gini coefficient captured V-J evenness. A clonotype found in more than one individual was treated as public. TCRdb reworked the public reads: Q25 trimming with fastp, MiXCR clone assembly, productive beta chains retained. One record per CDR3 amino acid sequence lists the most common genes and DNA. The V and J calls and clone size come from TCRdb's table, not from the authors' own analysis. For this sample there are about 540,000 distinct CDR3 sequences; less than 15% appear just once. 8% to 10% of the sample is held by the ten biggest clonotypes.

This clonotype occurred a few times. The clone's antigen remains unknown. No much larger clone exists at a distance of one base, and base qualities are not known. Separately, the same data were catalogued under a study of T cells in Graves' hyperthyroidism and ophthalmopathy. The second study, in turn, reports: A patient counted as having stable Graves' hyperthyroidism if no progression to ophthalmopathy occurred over 18 months of follow-up. Hyperthyroidism patients were newly diagnosed, with disease duration under 2 months, and aged 18 to 65 years. Patients with uncontrolled infections, other autoimmune diseases, pregnancy or lactation were excluded. Diagnoses were established on the basis of clinical symptoms, serum thyroxine and TRAb, thyroid ultrasound, and orbital computed tomography. The first round of RT-PCR for the TCR CDR3 was performed with the HTBI primer set and the Qiagen OneStep RT-PCR kit. Most expanded thyroid clonotypes (frequency above 0.001) were also detected in blood, a finding suggesting that blood repertoires may reflect thyroid immune responses. A model built on a 13 V-J signature distinguished ophthalmopathy from stable hyperthyroidism, reaching about 88% sensitivity and around 81% specificity in cross-validation and 80%/75% in testing. In validation, the model predicted progression to ophthalmopathy a median of around 6.5 months before onset, with over 55% sensitivity and 72.22% specificity. TCR V-J signatures able to tell the groups apart were searched for in a discovery cohort of around 95 patients, of whom 43 had Graves' ophthalmopathy and roughly 58 had stable Graves' hyperthyroidism. Prospective prediction of ophthalmopathy was tested in an independent validation cohort of some 20 hyperthyroidism patients and around 16 patients who later progressed to ophthalmopathy. For training and testing, the approximately 92 patients in the discovery cohort were randomly divided in a 7:3 ratio. Thyroid tissue and blood T-cell repertoires from roughly six Graves' hyperthyroidism patients were also compared in the study. Following sampling, methimazole starting at 30 mg daily was given to hyperthyroidism patients, and high-dose intravenous methylprednisolone was given to ophthalmopathy patients. Libraries were constructed in a second round of multiplex PCR, after which size selection and purification were carried out. Sequencing of the libraries was done on an Illumina HiSeq2000 using paired-end 100 bp reads. SOAPnuke was used to process the raw data, with reads discarded if the reads contained adapters or uncalled bases, had a mean Phred below 15, or lacked an exact constant-primer or identifier match. COPE v1.2.5 was used to merge high-quality paired reads, and clonotypes were defined as unique nucleotide sequences. MiTCR v1.1 was used to align the clonotypes against IMGT TRBV, TRBD and TRBJ reference segments. Analysis was restricted to V-J combinations with a frequency above 0.0001, which covered 99% to 99.2% of repertoires. A TCS score was defined as the ratio of F50 (clonal expansion) to E x V (chaos), with BLOSUM62-based TCRdist applied between CDR3 peptides within each V-J. Welch's t-statistics and random forest reduced roughly 500 V-J features to roughly 13, which were used in a naive Bayes classifier (R e1071). Sample size was not statistically predetermined, and blinding of investigators to group allocation was not performed. The paper describes TCR Vbeta CDR3 sequencing of 120 to 150 peripheral blood samples, made up of 40 to 45 ophthalmopathy patients, some 80 hyperthyroidism patients and 17 progressor patients.

This TCR was sampled from a young man with Graves disease. Donor details come from another sample of the same person, matched by shared clones. This sequence uses TRBV7-8 and TRBJ2-1; TRBD2 aligns with 9 central bases. Sequences were derived from peripheral blood mononuclear cells (PBMCs), sampled at new diagnosis, from a patient treated with antithyroid drugs. DNA sequence: TGTGCCAGCAGCTTAAGGCGGGAGGGCCTCAGCTCCTACAATGAGCAGTTCTTC. It translates to CASSLRREGLSSYNEQFF.